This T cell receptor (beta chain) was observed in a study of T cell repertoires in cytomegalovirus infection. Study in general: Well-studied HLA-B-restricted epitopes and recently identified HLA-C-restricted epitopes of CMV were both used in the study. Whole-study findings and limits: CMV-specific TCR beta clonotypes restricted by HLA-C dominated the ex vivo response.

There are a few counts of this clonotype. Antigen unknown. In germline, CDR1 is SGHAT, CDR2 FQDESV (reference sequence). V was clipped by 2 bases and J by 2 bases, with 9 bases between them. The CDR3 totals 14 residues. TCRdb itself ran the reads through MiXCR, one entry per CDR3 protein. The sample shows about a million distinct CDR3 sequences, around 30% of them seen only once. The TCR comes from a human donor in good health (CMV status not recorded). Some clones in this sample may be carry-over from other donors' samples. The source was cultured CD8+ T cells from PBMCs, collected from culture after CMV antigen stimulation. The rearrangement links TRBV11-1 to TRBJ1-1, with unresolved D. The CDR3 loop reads CASSLQETNTEAFF. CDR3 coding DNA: TGTGCCAGCAGCTTACAGGAGACAAACACTGAAGCTTTCTTT.